This passage covers 19 T cell receptor beta chains from one sample sequenced in a study of Ad26.COV2.S vaccination and SARS-CoV-2 variants. Specified treatment: roughly 18 received Ad26.COV2.S at low or high dose, single or two shots; several received placebo; per-sample allocation not given. On day 63 after the first injection, vaccine and placebo recipients gave samples. Assay used: immunoSEQ multiplex PCR; TCRdb lists only in-frame clones, some missing. Here the sample spans 300,000 to 400,000 clones, around 83% being singletons. The input for sequencing was peripheral blood, taken in a trial of Ad26.COV2.S vaccine versus placebo. Receptor source: a person between 18 and 65 years old who received the Ad26.COV2.S COVID-19 vaccine or a placebo.

The chain couples TRBV6-6 to TRBJ1-4, with 10 bases fitting TRBD1. The V gene end was trimmed by 5 bases and the J gene end by 8 bases; junction bases not matched to a gene: 5. The germline V gene has CDR1 MNHNY and CDR2 SVGAGI (reference sequence). The CDR3 has 14 residues. The CDR3 reads CASSSDRGREKLFF. For the CDR3, the DNA is TGTGCCAGCAGTAGCGACAGGGGGCGGGAAAAACTGTTTTTT.

This clone appeared a few times. V and J are TRBV29-1 and TRBJ2-3, with 8 bases that match TRBD2. Germline CDR1 reads SQVTM; CDR2 reads ANQGSEA. V shed 1 base and J 0 bases; nucleotides not matched to a gene: 3. This CDR3 contains 15 residues. The CDR3 DNA is TGCAGCGTTGAAGGCGAGCGGGGGAGCACAGATACGCAGTATTTT. It yields the protein CSVEGERGSTDTQYF.

The V gene is TRBV7-9, the J gene TRBJ2-3; no reliable D call. V shed 2 bases and J shed 0 bases, with 6 bases lying between them. CDR3 length equals 14 residues. The germline V gene has CDR1 SEHNR and CDR2 FQNEAQ (reference sequence). The chain's CDR3 is CASSLPPSTDTQYF. The CDR3 region has the DNA TGTGCCAGCAGCTTACCACCCAGCACAGATACGCAGTATTTT.

The sample holds a few counts of this clone. The J gene is TRBJ2-4, the V gene TRBV19; 9 nucleotides agree with TRBD1. The germline CDR1 and CDR2 sequences are LNHDA and SQIVND (reference sequence). The V and J ends lost 6 bases and 0 bases, in that order; junction bases with no gene match: 12. This CDR3 is built from 18 residues. DNA for the CDR3: TGTGCCAGTAGCCAGCGGGACAGGGCCTCTCTAGCCAAAAACATTCAGTACTTC. Translated, it gives CASSQRDRASLAKNIQYF.

V is TRBV2 and J is TRBJ2-1; TRBD1 aligns across 10 bases. Germline-derived CDR1 and CDR2 are SNHLY and FYNNEI. This CDR3 contains 15 residues. J gave up 7 bases and V 5 bases, and 8 bases lay outside the gene matches. For the CDR3, the DNA is TGTGCCAGCAGTTCCCGACAGGGGGCTCGGAATGAGCAGTTCTTC. This sequence encodes CASSSRQGARNEQFF.

V and J are TRBV18 and TRBJ1-1, with 7 bases matching TRBD1. This CDR3 has 15 amino acids. Germline CDR1 KGHSH, CDR2 LQKENI. V dropped 0 bases and J dropped 5; count of bases not matched to a gene: 6. CDR3 bases: TGTGCCAGCTCACCACCGAACAGGGGATTGACTGAAGCTTTCTTT. Amino acids: CASSPPNRGLTEAFF. Using reference TRBV18 and TRBJ1-1 for the parts outside the CDR3, the full variable domain is NAGVMQNPRHLVRRRGQEARLRCSPMKGHSHVYWYRQLPEEGLKFMVYLQKENIIDESGMPKERFSAEFPKEGPSILRIQQVVRGDSAAYFCASSPPNRGLTEAFFGQGTRLTVV.

This chain uses TRBV7-8 with TRBJ1-6; 8 nucleotides agree with TRBD1. V shed 4 bases, J shed 8 bases, and the junction held 13 bases outside the gene matches. This CDR3 comprises 17 residues. Per germline, CDR1 SGHVS and CDR2 FQNEAQ. This CDR3 is CASSYYRGKGVDSPLHF. The CDR3 DNA sequence: TGTGCCAGCAGCTACTACAGGGGGAAGGGGGTGGATTCACCCCTCCACTTT.

This clone showed up just once. The chain links TRBV4-3 to TRBJ1-2; weak D call: TRBD1 (6 bases). CDR1 is LGHNA and CDR2 is YSLEER in the germline V gene. V lost 1 base to trimming and J lost 4 bases, with 13 bases between them. The CDR3 spans 15 residues. The CDR3 protein is CASSQAEQGSYGYTF. The CDR3 nucleotides are TGCGCCAGCAGCCAAGCCGAACAGGGTAGCTATGGCTACACCTTC.

This clone was observed a handful of times. The chain carries TRBV6-1 and TRBJ2-3, with no clear D. There are 14 residues in the CDR3. Germline V gene sequence: CDR1 MNHNS, CDR2 SASEGT. V dropped 3 bases and J dropped 2 bases, with 9 bases sitting between them. The CDR3 nucleotides read TGTGCCAGCAGTGAGGACCTGTACACAGATACGCAGTATTTT. It specifies CASSEDLYTDTQYF.

The genes are TRBV20-1 and TRBJ1-1; D is undetermined. The CDR3 covers 10 residues. Trimming shortened V by 6 bases and J by 6 bases, and 8 bases separated the two germline ends. The germline V gene encodes CDR1 DFQATT and CDR2 SNEGSKA (reference sequence). The CDR3 nucleotides are TGCAGTGCCACTCTCCCTGAAGCTTTCTTT. Protein sequence: CSATLPEAFF.

V gene TRBV5-4 combines with J gene TRBJ1-1; 7 bases map to TRBD1. Germline V lookup: CDR1 SGHNT, CDR2 YYREEE (reference sequence). This CDR3 region has 15 residues. With 3 bases clipped from V and 1 base from J, the junction kept 6 bases outside the gene matches. CDR3 amino acids: CASSSSRQGNTEAFF. The CDR3 DNA follows: TGTGCCAGCAGCTCCTCAAGACAGGGGAACACTGAAGCTTTCTTT.

V gene TRBV7-9 combines with J gene TRBJ2-5; D gene ambiguous. V lost 5 bases and J 2 bases, leaving 6 bases between the germline ends. Per the germline V gene, CDR1 is SEHNR and CDR2 is FQNEAQ (reference sequence). The CDR3 is made up of 12 amino acids. Here the CDR3 DNA reads TGTGCCAGCAGCCCCTTACAAGAGACCCAGTACTTC. Amino acids: CASSPLQETQYF.

The rearrangement links TRBV6-5 to TRBJ2-1; D is possibly TRBD1 (5 bases). CDR1 MNHEY and CDR2 SVGAGI come from the germline V gene. The CDR3 covers 15 residues. The V gene lost 4 bases and the J gene lost 6 bases, with 16 bases spanning the gap. In nucleotides, the CDR3 is TGTGCCAGCAGTTCCTTACTTCGACAGATCAATGAGCAGTTCTTC. As protein: CASSSLLRQINEQFF.

V usage is TRBV3-1 (or the pseudogene TRBV3-2) and J usage is TRBJ1-2, with TRBD1 identical over 9 bases. From germline, CDR1 is LGHDT and CDR2 YNNKEL (reference sequence). The CDR3 is 15 residues long. V trimming: 1 base; J trimming: 4 bases; junction bases outside the gene matches: 4. CDR3 bases: TGTGCCAGCAGCCAAGGGGGACAGGGATTCTATGGCTACACCTTC. Encoded protein: CASSQGGQGFYGYTF.

The chain recombines TRBV12-5 with TRBJ1-2, with TRBD1 as a possible D gene (6 bases). Germline V gives CDR1 LGHNT, CDR2 FRNRAP. This CDR3 spans 15 amino acids. Trimming removed 5 bases from V and 2 bases from J, with 15 bases in between. The CDR3 is CASGKNLQGNYGYTF. The CDR3 bases are TGTGCTAGTGGTAAAAATTTACAGGGAAACTATGGCTACACCTTC.

The chain joins TRBV28 to TRBJ2-7, with D maybe TRBD1 (6 bases). The CDR3 spans 18 residues. CDR1 is MDHEN, CDR2 SYDVKM, per germline. The V end was cut by 5 bases, the J end by 2 bases, with 25 bases between. The CDR3, as DNA: TGTGCCAGCAGTCGCGGCTGGGACACGACAGACCAAACCTACGAGCAGTACTTC. Residues: CASSRGWDTTDQTYEQYF. Based on the CDR3 plus reference TRBV28 and TRBJ2-7, the full variable domain is DVKVTQSSRYLVKRTGEKVFLECVQDMDHENMFWYRQDPGLGLRLIYFSYDVKMKEKGDIPEGYSVSREKKERFSLILESASTNQTSMYLCASSRGWDTTDQTYEQYFGPGTRLTVT.

The chain uses TRBV2 and TRBJ2-1; D is uncertain. Germline-derived CDR1 and CDR2 are SNHLY and FYNNEI. Deletions cut 6 bases from V and 3 bases from J, with 6 bases between. The CDR3 is 12 residues long. The CDR3 bases are TGTGCCAGCAGCGGCTTCTACAATGAGCAGTTCTTC. Translated: CASSGFYNEQFF.

The chain carries TRBV29-1 and TRBJ2-7; 9 bases align to TRBD1. The germline CDR1 and CDR2 sequences are SQVTM and ANQGSEA. This CDR3 has 12 amino acids. The ends lost 6 bases at V and 6 bases at J; junction bases unmatched: 6. The CDR3 nucleotides are TGCAGCGTCCGGACAGGGGCGGCCGAGCAGTACTTC. It is translated as CSVRTGAAEQYF.

V gene TRBV18 combines with J gene TRBJ2-7, with TRBD1 matching over 7 bases. Losses at the gene ends were 3 bases for V and 7 bases for J; bases not matched to a gene: 6. The V gene's germline CDR1 is KGHSH and CDR2 LQKENI. This CDR3 is 13 amino acids long. CDR3 in amino acids: CASSPGQPREQYF. CDR3 bases: TGTGCCAGCTCACCGGGACAGCCGAGGGAGCAGTACTTC.